This T cell receptor (beta chain) was sequenced in a study of blood T cell repertoires in COVID-19. Generated by immunoSEQ multiplex PCR, the TCRdb table keeps only in-frame clones and is missing some. The sample shows about 71,000 clones, 82% of them seen only once. The CDR3 covers 8 residues. Germline loops: CDR1 MDHEN, CDR2 SYDVKM. Trimming took 7 bases from V and 12 from J, leaving 5 bases between them. The origin of this receptor is a woman of 80 years or more with acute or convalescent COVID-19. The chain carries TRBV28 and TRBJ2-3; D call uncertain. The sample comprised peripheral blood. As DNA, the CDR3 is TGTGCCAGCACCAGACAGTATTTT. Protein sequence: CASTRQYF.